These T cell receptor beta chains were read from a single sample in a study of T cells in Graves' hyperthyroidism and ophthalmopathy. TCRdb reprocessed the multiplex PCR reads via MiXCR and lists one record per CDR3 protein. The repertoire has 700,000 to 950,000 distinct CDR3 sequences, about 35% of them found once; the top ten carry around 32%. The sample comprised blood. These receptors all come from a woman in her thirties or forties with Graves' hyperthyroidism. Each CDR3 is given with its conserved first and last residue. A D gene is named only where the DNA matches it firmly. Clone size is shown for a subset of rows, as once, few, many or a class of expanded clone.

j_gene: TRBJ1-2; v_gene: TRBV7-2; d_gene: TRBD1; abundance: NA; CDR3nt: TGTGCCAGCAGTTACTACAGGGGTATGGGCTATGGCTACACCTTC; CDR3aa: CASSYYRGMGYGYTF
j_gene: TRBJ2-5; v_gene: TRBV6-6; d_gene: NA; abundance: many; CDR3nt: TGTGCCAGCAACACCAGGGGTAGGGAGACCCAGTACTTC; CDR3aa: CASNTRGRETQYF
j_gene: TRBJ1-2; v_gene: TRBV10-2; d_gene: TRBD1; abundance: many; CDR3nt: TGCGCCAGCAGGCCCGGGACAGGGTCTTCGGAGAACTATGGCTACACCTTC; CDR3aa: CASRPGTGSSENYGYTF
j_gene: TRBJ2-7; v_gene: TRBV6-2/TRBV6-3; d_gene: TRBD1; abundance: NA; CDR3nt: TGTGCCAGCAGCCTTGGTTTATACGGACAGGGAGGAAAGTACTTC; CDR3aa: CASSLGLYGQGGKYF
j_gene: TRBJ1-2; v_gene: TRBV4-1; d_gene: NA; abundance: NA; CDR3nt: TGCACCAGCGGCCGACTGAACCATGGCTACACCTTC; CDR3aa: CTSGRLNHGYTF
j_gene: TRBJ1-2; v_gene: TRBV2; d_gene: NA; abundance: NA; CDR3nt: TGTGCCAGCGGCGGGGCCTATGGCTACACCTTC; CDR3aa: CASGGAYGYTF
j_gene: TRBJ1-5; v_gene: TRBV6-6; d_gene: NA; abundance: few; CDR3nt: TGTGCCTGCGGAGACGCGGGGCAGCCCCAGCATTTT; CDR3aa: CACGDAGQPQHF
j_gene: TRBJ1-6; v_gene: TRBV7-9; d_gene: NA; abundance: many; CDR3nt: TGTGCCAGCAGCTTCGACAGAAATAATTCACCCCTCCACTTT; CDR3aa: CASSFDRNNSPLHF
j_gene: TRBJ2-7; v_gene: TRBV10-2; d_gene: NA; abundance: many; CDR3nt: TGTGCCAGCAGTGCCCTCTACGAGCAGTACTTC; CDR3aa: CASSALYEQYF
j_gene: TRBJ1-3; v_gene: TRBV19; d_gene: NA; abundance: few; CDR3nt: TGTGCCAGCACCGGGACAAGACACTCTGGAAACACCATATATTTT; CDR3aa: CASTGTRHSGNTIYF
j_gene: TRBJ1-5; v_gene: TRBV2; d_gene: NA; abundance: many; CDR3nt: TGTGCCAGCAGTATGACAGCGTCTCGGAATCAGCCCCAGCATTTT; CDR3aa: CASSMTASRNQPQHF
j_gene: TRBJ2-7; v_gene: TRBV20-1; d_gene: NA; abundance: NA; CDR3nt: TGCAGTGCTAGTAACGGTCAGCACCCCGAGCAGTACTTC; CDR3aa: CSASNGQHPEQYF
j_gene: TRBJ2-7; v_gene: TRBV7-2; d_gene: TRBD1; abundance: few; CDR3nt: TGTGCCAGCAGTTACCGGCAGGGGGACGAGCAGTACTTC; CDR3aa: CASSYRQGDEQYF
j_gene: TRBJ1-6; v_gene: TRBV6-5; d_gene: NA; abundance: NA; CDR3nt: TGTGCCAGCAGTTACTCATGGAACTCAGGGTTTGAATCACCCCTCCACTTT; CDR3aa: CASSYSWNSGFESPLHF
j_gene: TRBJ1-2; v_gene: TRBV20-1; d_gene: NA; abundance: NA; CDR3nt: TGCAGTGCTAGAGTCCCGGGGGCCGATGGCTACACCTTC; CDR3aa: CSARVPGADGYTF
j_gene: TRBJ1-2; v_gene: TRBV5-6; d_gene: NA; abundance: NA; CDR3nt: TGTGCCAGCAGACACCTAGCGGGGGACTATGGCTACACCTTC; CDR3aa: CASRHLAGDYGYTF
j_gene: TRBJ2-2; v_gene: TRBV12-5; d_gene: NA; abundance: NA; CDR3nt: TGTGCTAGTGGTTTGGTATCCGGGTCCACCGGGGAGCTGTTTTTT; CDR3aa: CASGLVSGSTGELFF
j_gene: TRBJ1-1; v_gene: TRBV12-3/TRBV12-4; d_gene: TRBD1; abundance: many; CDR3nt: TGTGCCAGCACCTTCGACAGGGCCCTAGCTTTCTTT; CDR3aa: CASTFDRALAFF
j_gene: TRBJ1-2; v_gene: TRBV19; d_gene: TRBD1; abundance: NA; CDR3nt: TGTGCCAGTAGCCCCGTGGGACAGGGTGGCTACACCTTC; CDR3aa: CASSPVGQGGYTF
j_gene: TRBJ1-1; v_gene: TRBV10-3; d_gene: NA; abundance: NA; CDR3nt: TGTGCCGGCAGTTTATGGGCGACTGAAGCTTTCTTT; CDR3aa: CAGSLWATEAFF
j_gene: TRBJ2-5; v_gene: TRBV7-2; d_gene: NA; abundance: many; CDR3nt: TGTGCCAGCAGCCCTAGTATAGGGCGAGAGACCCAGTACTTC; CDR3aa: CASSPSIGRETQYF
j_gene: TRBJ1-2; v_gene: TRBV28; d_gene: NA; abundance: NA; CDR3nt: TGTGCCAGCAGTGAAATGGGGAGATGGGATGGTTACACCTTC; CDR3aa: CASSEMGRWDGYTF
j_gene: TRBJ2-7; v_gene: TRBV11-1; d_gene: TRBD1; abundance: many; CDR3nt: TGTGCCAGCAGCCAAGGGACAGGGGTCTTCTACGAGCAGTACTTC; CDR3aa: CASSQGTGVFYEQYF
j_gene: TRBJ1-3; v_gene: TRBV5-1; d_gene: NA; abundance: once; CDR3nt: TGCGCCAGCAGCGCAGTCGCCTCTGGAAACACCATATATTTT; CDR3aa: CASSAVASGNTIYF
j_gene: TRBJ2-7; v_gene: TRBV27; d_gene: NA; abundance: NA; CDR3nt: TGTGCCAGCAGTTTAATGGGCTCGGGTGAGCAGTACTTC; CDR3aa: CASSLMGSGEQYF